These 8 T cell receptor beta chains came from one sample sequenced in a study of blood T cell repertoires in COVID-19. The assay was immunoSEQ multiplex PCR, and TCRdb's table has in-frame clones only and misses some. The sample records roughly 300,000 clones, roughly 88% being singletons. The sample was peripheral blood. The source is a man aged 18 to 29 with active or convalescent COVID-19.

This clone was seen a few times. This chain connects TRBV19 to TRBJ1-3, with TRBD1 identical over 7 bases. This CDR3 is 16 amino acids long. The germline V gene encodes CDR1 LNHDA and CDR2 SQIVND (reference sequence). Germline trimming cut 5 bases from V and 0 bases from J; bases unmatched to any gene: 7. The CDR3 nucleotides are TGTGCCAGTAGTCCCCGACAGGGATCCTCTGGAAACACCATATATTTT. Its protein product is CASSPRQGSSGNTIYF. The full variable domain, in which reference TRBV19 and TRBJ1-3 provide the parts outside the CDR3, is DGGITQSPKYLFRKEGQNVTLSCEQNLNHDAMYWYRQDPGQGLRLIYYSQIVNDFQKGDIAEGYSVSREKKESFPLTVTSAQKNPTAFYLCASSPRQGSSGNTIYFGEGSWLTVV.

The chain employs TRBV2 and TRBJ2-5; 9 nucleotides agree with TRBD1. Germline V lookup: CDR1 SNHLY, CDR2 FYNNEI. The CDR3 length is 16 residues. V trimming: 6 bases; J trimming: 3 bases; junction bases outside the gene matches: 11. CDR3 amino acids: CASRQTNRGLEETQYF. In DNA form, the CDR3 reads TGTGCCAGCAGACAGACGAACAGGGGGCTGGAAGAGACCCAGTACTTC.

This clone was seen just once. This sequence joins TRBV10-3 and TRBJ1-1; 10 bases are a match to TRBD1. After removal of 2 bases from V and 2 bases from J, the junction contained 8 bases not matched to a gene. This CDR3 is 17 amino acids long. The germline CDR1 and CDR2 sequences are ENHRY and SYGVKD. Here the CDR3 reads CAISEPGQGNDNTEAFF. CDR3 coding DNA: TGTGCCATCAGTGAGCCGGGACAGGGGAACGATAACACTGAAGCTTTCTTT.

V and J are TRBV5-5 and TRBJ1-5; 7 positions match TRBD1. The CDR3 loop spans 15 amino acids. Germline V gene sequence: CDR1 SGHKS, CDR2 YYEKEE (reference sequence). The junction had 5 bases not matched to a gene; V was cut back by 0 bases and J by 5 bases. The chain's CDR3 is CASSLAGGSYQPQHF. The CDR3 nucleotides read TGTGCCAGCAGCTTGGCAGGGGGAAGTTATCAGCCCCAGCATTTT.

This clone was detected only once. The CDR3 region is CASSLFRQGASRETQYF. The CDR3 DNA is TGTGCCAGCAGCTTATTCAGACAAGGTGCCTCGAGAGAGACCCAGTACTTC. This sequence joins TRBV7-8 and TRBJ2-5, with unresolved D. V lost 2 bases and J lost 4, with 20 bases in between. Per germline, CDR1 SGHVS and CDR2 FQNEAQ. The CDR3 contains 17 residues.

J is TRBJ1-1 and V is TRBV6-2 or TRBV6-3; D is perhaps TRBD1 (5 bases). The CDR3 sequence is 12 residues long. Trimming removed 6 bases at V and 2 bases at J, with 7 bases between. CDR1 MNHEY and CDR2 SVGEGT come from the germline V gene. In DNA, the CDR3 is TGTGCCAGCAGCCGGGGCAACACTGAAGCTTTCTTT. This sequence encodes CASSRGNTEAFF.

The CDR3 protein is CASSSDGQGDYGYTF. The DNA for the CDR3 is TGTGCCAGCAGCTCAGATGGACAGGGCGACTATGGCTACACCTTC. J is TRBJ1-2 and V is TRBV7-9; 8 bases map to TRBD1. CDR3 size: 15 residues. The germline V gene has CDR1 SEHNR and CDR2 FQNEAQ (reference sequence). With 4 bases clipped from V and 3 bases from J, the junction kept 7 bases outside the gene matches.

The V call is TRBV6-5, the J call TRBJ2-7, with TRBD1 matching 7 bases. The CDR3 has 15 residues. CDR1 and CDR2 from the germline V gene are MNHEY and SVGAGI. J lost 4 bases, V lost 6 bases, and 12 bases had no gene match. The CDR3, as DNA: TGTGCCAGCAGCGGGTGGGGGACAGCAAGATACGAGCAGTACTTC. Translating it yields CASSGWGTARYEQYF.